Shown below are 31 T cell receptor beta chains from a single sample sequenced in a study of control samples from healthy donors and cancer patients. Assay used: immunoSEQ multiplex PCR; TCRdb lists only in-frame clones, some missing. The repertoire holds about 150,000 clones, with around nine tenths as singletons. Source material: blood. The source of these receptors is a man between 18 and 35 years old in good health.

CDR3 in amino acids: CASSQTRSGTDTQYF. In DNA form, the CDR3 reads TGTGCCAGCAGCCAAACGCGGTCTGGAACAGATACGCAGTATTTT. The chain recombines TRBV3-1 (or the pseudogene TRBV3-2) with TRBJ2-3; D not resolved. The CDR3 spans 15 residues. The ends were cut back, 2 bases at V and 3 bases at J, with 12 bases in the middle. Germline CDR1 reads LGHDT; CDR2 reads YNNKEL (reference sequence).

Here the CDR3 reads CASSYSPGYGGELFF. The CDR3 DNA sequence: TGTGCCAGCAGTTACTCGCCAGGGTATGGCGGGGAGCTGTTTTTT. The rearrangement uses TRBV6-6 and TRBJ2-2, with D possibly matching TRBD1 (5 bases). CDR1 and CDR2 (germline): MNHNY, SVGAGI (reference sequence). The CDR3 loop spans 15 amino acids. The germline V and J ends were trimmed by 0 bases and 7 bases, with 12 bases remaining between them.

This chain connects TRBV3-1 (or the pseudogene TRBV3-2) to TRBJ2-7, with D perhaps matching TRBD1 (6 bases). The CDR3 loop spans 15 amino acids. In germline, CDR1 is LGHDT, CDR2 YNNKEL (reference sequence). The V gene lost 2 bases and the J gene lost 2 bases, with 13 bases spanning the gap. The CDR3 coding sequence is TGTGCCAGCAGCCAAACGACAGGCCCCCCCTACGAGCAGTACTTC. Protein product: CASSQTTGPPYEQYF.

The genes are TRBV11-2 and TRBJ1-2; D is undetermined. The germline CDR1 and CDR2 sequences are SGHAT and FQNNGV. V was shortened by 1 base and J by 1 base, with 7 bases between the two germline ends. CDR3 size: 14 residues. CDR3 sequence (DNA): TGTGCCAGCAGCTTAGGGCGTTTTAACTATGGCTACACCTTC. Amino acids: CASSLGRFNYGYTF.

This chain uses TRBV3-1 (or the pseudogene TRBV3-2) with TRBJ2-2; maybe TRBD1 (6 bases). V was shortened by 1 base and J by 1 base, with 10 bases between the two germline ends. CDR3 length: 16 amino acids. The V gene's germline CDR1 is LGHDT and CDR2 YNNKEL (reference sequence). The CDR3 DNA sequence: TGTGCCAGCAGCCAAGGACTGGGACAGAACACCGGGGAGCTGTTTTTT. This translates into CASSQGLGQNTGELFF.

This clone has more than one count but fewer than ten. The rearrangement links TRBV28 to TRBJ2-5; D may be TRBD2 (6 bases). V was pared by 5 bases and J by 3 bases, with 10 bases between. In germline, CDR1 is MDHEN, CDR2 SYDVKM. The CDR3 is 13 amino acids. The CDR3 here is CASSTGLEETQYF. The DNA of the CDR3 is TGTGCCAGCAGTACGGGACTGGAAGAGACCCAGTACTTC.

The chain joins TRBV7-9 to TRBJ1-2, with TRBD1 matching 9 bases. Germline CDR1 and CDR2: SEHNR and FQNEAQ (reference sequence). With V trimmed by 5 bases and J by 1 base, 8 bases remained unmatched. The length of the CDR3 is 16 residues. The CDR3 region has the DNA TGTGCCAGCAGCCCCGGACAGGGGATATTTAACTATGGCTACACCTTC. This encodes CASSPGQGIFNYGYTF.

The gene calls are TRBV30 and TRBJ1-6; D is unresolved. The CDR3 is made up of 11 amino acids. Per the germline V gene, CDR1 is GTSNPN and CDR2 is SVGIG (reference sequence). Trimming left V 2 bases short and J 10 bases short, with 6 bases between. This CDR3 is CAWSKGSPLHF. The CDR3 DNA reads TGTGCCTGGAGTAAGGGATCACCCCTCCACTTT.

V gene TRBV7-2 combines with J gene TRBJ2-1; D gene ambiguous. With 5 bases removed from V and 8 bases from J, the gap between germline ends came to 10 bases. Germline V gene sequence: CDR1 SGHTA, CDR2 FQGNSA. This CDR3 region has 12 residues. Here the CDR3 reads CASSRIHDEQFF. The CDR3 DNA sequence: TGTGCCAGCAGCCGGATCCACGATGAGCAGTTCTTC.

In this sample, this clone turned up once. The rearrangement uses TRBV11-3 and TRBJ2-2; a possible D gene is TRBD2 (6 bases). Germline V CDR1 and CDR2: SGHNT, YENEEA. The ends were cut back, 1 base at V and 2 bases at J, with 8 bases in the middle. The CDR3 sequence is 15 residues long. CDR3 in amino acids: CASSLAGVNTGELFF. As DNA, the CDR3 is TGTGCCAGCAGCTTAGCGGGGGTCAACACCGGGGAGCTGTTTTTT.

This chain links TRBV3-1 (or the pseudogene TRBV3-2) with TRBJ2-1; 8 bases are a match to TRBD2. The germline gives CDR1 LGHDT, CDR2 YNNKEL (reference sequence). J gave up 7 bases and V 7 bases, and 18 bases lay outside the gene matches. CDR3 length equals 17 residues. CDR3 in amino acids: CASTISRGSGGANEQFF. The CDR3 region has the DNA TGTGCCAGCACTATTAGTAGGGGAAGCGGGGGTGCGAATGAGCAGTTCTTC.

V is TRBV7-3 and J is TRBJ1-5, with a possible D match to TRBD1 (6 bases). The ends were cut back, 7 bases at V and 6 bases at J, with 16 bases in the middle. The CDR3 has 14 residues. Germline V CDR1 and CDR2: SGHTA, FQGTGA. The DNA for the CDR3 is TGTGCCAGCACCACTTACAGGGTTACTCAGCCCCAGCATTTT. Its translation is CASTTYRVTQPQHF.

This clone was seen more than once but under ten times. The CDR3 here is CASSRGGHQETQYF. In DNA form, the CDR3 reads TGTGCCAGCAGTAGGGGGGGGCACCAAGAGACCCAGTACTTC. The chain links TRBV7-9 to TRBJ2-5; D possibly corresponds to TRBD2 (7 bases). Germline loops: CDR1 SEHNR, CDR2 FQNEAQ (reference sequence). V was pared by 6 bases and J by 0 bases, with 11 bases between. This CDR3 is 14 amino acids long.

This clone is a singleton in its sample. V gene TRBV24-1 combines with J gene TRBJ1-2; 8 nucleotides match TRBD1. This CDR3 spans 17 amino acids. The germline CDR1 and CDR2 sequences are KGHDR and SFDVKD. Trimming took 5 bases from V and 1 from J; bases not matched to a gene: 11. DNA of the CDR3: TGTGCCACCAGTGGCTCGGACAGGGCTGAATTTAACTATGGCTACACCTTC. This gives the protein CATSGSDRAEFNYGYTF.

The chain recombines TRBV7-8 with TRBJ2-7; perhaps TRBD1 as D (5 bases). Germline V gene lookup returns CDR1 SGHVS and CDR2 FQNEAQ. Trimming took off 1 base at V and 5 bases at J, with 15 bases between the two ends. The CDR3 runs 15 residues. The CDR3 coding sequence is TGTGCCAGCAGCTTAGTGGGGCAGTCGGCAAACGAGCAGTACTTC. Its translation: CASSLVGQSANEQYF.

The chain combines TRBV28 with TRBJ1-1; D is possibly TRBD1 (5 bases). Trimming left V 3 bases short and J 1 base short, with 12 bases between. The CDR3 extends over 15 amino acids. Germline assignment: CDR1 MDHEN and CDR2 SYDVKM. In nucleotides, the CDR3 is TGTGCCAGCAGTTTTGGGGGTACTCAGAACACTGAAGCTTTCTTT. Protein product: CASSFGGTQNTEAFF.

V gene TRBV7-9 combines with J gene TRBJ2-2; D unclear. Per germline, CDR1 SEHNR and CDR2 FQNEAQ (reference sequence). Deletions cut 5 bases from V and 7 bases from J, with 8 bases between. CDR3 length: 12 amino acids. CDR3 protein: CASSPGDGELFF. CDR3 bases: TGTGCCAGCAGCCCTGGGGACGGGGAGCTGTTTTTT.

V is TRBV21-1 and J is TRBJ1-2; TRBD1 is the table's D call, not checked against the DNA. TRBV21-1 is assigned pseudogene status. The CDR3 runs 17 residues. CDR3 sequence reads: CASSKSRGQALLMGYTF. CDR3 in DNA: TGTGCCAGCAGCAAAAGTCGAGGACAGGCCCTACTCATGGGCTACACCTTC.

The chain has TRBV6-1 and TRBJ2-3; 14 bases map to TRBD2. Germline V lookup: CDR1 MNHNS, CDR2 SASEGT. Trimming took 4 bases from V and 7 from J; bases not matched to a gene: 10. CDR3 length: 17 amino acids. CDR3 amino acids: CASSGLAGGREVNTQYF. For the CDR3, the DNA is TGTGCCAGCAGTGGACTAGCGGGGGGGAGAGAAGTTAATACGCAGTATTTT.

The chain combines TRBV18 with TRBJ2-5; tentative D call: TRBD2 (5 bases). Trimming took off 6 bases at V and 2 bases at J, with 10 bases between the two ends. The CDR3 covers 13 residues. CDR1 is KGHSH and CDR2 is LQKENI in the germline V gene. The CDR3 reads CASSLARQETQYF. The CDR3 nucleotides are TGTGCCAGCTCCCTAGCCCGGCAAGAGACCCAGTACTTC.

The chain's CDR3 is CASSSDTVGYEQYF. CDR3 bases: TGCGCCAGCAGCTCCGATACGGTTGGGTACGAGCAGTACTTC. The chain recombines TRBV5-1 with TRBJ2-7; no clear D gene. Germline values: CDR1 SGHRS, CDR2 YFSETQ. There are 14 residues in the CDR3. The V end was cut by 3 bases, the J end by 4 bases, with 14 bases between.

V is TRBV19 and J is TRBJ1-1, with a possible D match to TRBD1 (5 bases). Between the trimmed V and J ends, which lost 5 bases and 7 bases, there was a span of 11 bases. The CDR3 loop spans 12 amino acids. Germline V gives CDR1 LNHDA, CDR2 SQIVND (reference sequence). DNA for the CDR3: TGTGCCAGTAGTTGGGGGGGACTTGAAGCTTTCTTT. Its protein is CASSWGGLEAFF. The complete variable domain, with remaining parts taken from reference TRBV19 and TRBJ1-1, reads DGGITQSPKYLFRKEGQNVTLSCEQNLNHDAMYWYRQDPGQGLRLIYYSQIVNDFQKGDIAEGYSVSREKKESFPLTVTSAQKNPTAFYLCASSWGGLEAFFGQGTRLTVV.

This chain links TRBV6-2 or TRBV6-3 with TRBJ1-6, with no clear D. The CDR3 is made up of 13 amino acids. V lost 5 bases and J 9 bases, leaving 11 bases between the germline ends. Germline V lookup: CDR1 MNHEY, CDR2 SVGEGT. The CDR3 spells CASSGVNGSPLHF. CDR3 coding DNA: TGTGCCAGCAGTGGGGTCAACGGTTCACCCCTCCACTTT.

The chain's CDR3 is CASSVASLAGHEQFF. The CDR3 nucleotides are TGTGCCAGCAGCGTAGCTAGCCTAGCGGGCCATGAGCAGTTCTTC. The rearrangement links TRBV9 to TRBJ2-1; 8 positions agree with TRBD2. This CDR3 region has 15 residues. Per the germline V gene, CDR1 is SGDLS and CDR2 is YYNGEE. V gave up 0 bases and J gave up 8 bases; unmatched junction bases: 7.

This clone showed up just once. The V gene is TRBV11-2, the J gene TRBJ2-5; D not certain. Trimming left V 4 bases short and J 4 bases short, with 13 bases between. Per germline, CDR1 SGHAT and CDR2 FQNNGV. The length of the CDR3 is 14 residues. The CDR3 here is CASSSRRSGETQYF. As DNA, the CDR3 is TGTGCCAGCAGCTCCCGTAGGTCTGGAGAGACCCAGTACTTC.

The V and J genes are TRBV5-6 and TRBJ1-5; 9 bases are a match to TRBD1. The germline V gene has CDR1 SGHDT and CDR2 YYEEEE. This CDR3 region has 14 residues. The junction had 5 bases not matched to a gene; V was cut back by 4 bases and J by 6 bases. The CDR3 DNA is TGTGCCAGCAGCCCGGGACAGGGCTCTCAGCCCCAGCATTTT. The encoded protein is CASSPGQGSQPQHF. The full variable domain, its missing parts supplied by reference TRBV5-6 and TRBJ1-5, is DAGVTQSPTHLIKTRGQQVTLRCSPKSGHDTVSWYQQALGQGPQFIFQYYEEEERQRGNFPDRFSGHQFPNYSSELNVNALLLGDSALYLCASSPGQGSQPQHFGDGTRLSIL.

V usage is TRBV19 and J usage is TRBJ2-2; D uncertain. CDR1 and CDR2 from the germline V gene are LNHDA and SQIVND (reference sequence). The length of the CDR3 is 11 residues. V lost 8 bases, J lost 6 bases, and 7 bases lay in between. The CDR3 DNA reads TGTGCCAGTCGTGAAGCCGGGGAGCTGTTTTTT. Encoded protein: CASREAGELFF.

V and J are TRBV14 and TRBJ1-1; perhaps TRBD1 as D (5 bases). V dropped 4 bases and J dropped 0 bases, with 6 bases sitting between them. CDR3 size: 13 residues. Germline CDR1 SGHDN, CDR2 FVKESK. The CDR3 coding sequence is TGTGCCAGCAGCCGACAGATGAACACTGAAGCTTTCTTT. It translates to CASSRQMNTEAFF.

This chain links TRBV7-9 with TRBJ1-2, with 8 bases identical to TRBD1. Per the germline V gene, CDR1 is SEHNR and CDR2 is FQNEAQ (reference sequence). The CDR3 is 15 amino acids. Trimming removed 1 base from V and 3 bases from J; junction bases left unmatched: 4. In DNA, the CDR3 is TGTGCCAGCAGCTTAGATGCGACAGGGGACTATGGCTACACCTTC. This encodes CASSLDATGDYGYTF.

The chain uses TRBV7-2 and TRBJ1-1; no clear D gene. This CDR3 contains 16 residues. Germline V gene data show CDR1 as SGHTA and CDR2 as FQGNSA. Trimming removed 0 bases at V and 1 base at J, with 12 bases between. The CDR3, as DNA: TGTGCCAGCAGCTTAGCGTTTATCTCAGGGAACACTGAAGCTTTCTTT. Translation: CASSLAFISGNTEAFF.

The V call is TRBV14, the J call TRBJ2-3; the match to TRBD2 covers 10 bases. CDR1 and CDR2 from the germline V gene are SGHDN and FVKESK. The CDR3 has 16 residues. The J segment lost 3 bases and the V segment lost 2 bases, leaving 5 bases of the junction unmatched. This chain's CDR3 is CASSQRRTSGTDTQYF. CDR3 coding DNA: TGTGCCAGCAGCCAAAGGAGGACTAGCGGAACAGATACGCAGTATTTT. Drawing the rest from reference TRBV14 and TRBJ2-3, the complete variable domain is EAGVTQFPSHSVIEKGQTVTLRCDPISGHDNLYWYRRVMGKEIKFLLHFVKESKQDESGMPNNRFLAERTGGTYSTLKVQPAELEDSGVYFCASSQRRTSGTDTQYFGPGTRLTVL.